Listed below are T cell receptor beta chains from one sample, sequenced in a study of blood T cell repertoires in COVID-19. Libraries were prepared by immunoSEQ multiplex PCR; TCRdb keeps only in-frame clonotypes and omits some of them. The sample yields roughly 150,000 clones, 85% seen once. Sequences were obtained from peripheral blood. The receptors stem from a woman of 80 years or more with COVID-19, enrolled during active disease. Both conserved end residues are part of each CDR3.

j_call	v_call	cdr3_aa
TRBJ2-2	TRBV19	CASRVGAAVTGELFF
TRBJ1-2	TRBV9	CASSVSGTPWGYTF
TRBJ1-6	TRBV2	CASSEAPRGSPLHF
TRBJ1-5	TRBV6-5	CASSLGRAGNQPQHF
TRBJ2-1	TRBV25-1	CASSVGLAGGPYGNEQFF
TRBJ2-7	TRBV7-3	CASSLGGDPSYEQYF
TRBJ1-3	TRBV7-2	CASSRLARDTIYF
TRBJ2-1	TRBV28	CASSFLAEYNEQFF
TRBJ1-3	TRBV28	CASRQGGGNTIYF
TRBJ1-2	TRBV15	CATSRDRTGYTF
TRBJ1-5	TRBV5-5	CASSFTGDGNQPQHF
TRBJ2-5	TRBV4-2	CASSPGGAPSPQETQYF
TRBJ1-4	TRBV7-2	CASSLVQNEKLFF
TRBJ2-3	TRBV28	CASSVPGQATDTQYF
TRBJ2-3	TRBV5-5	CASSFGGGADTQYF
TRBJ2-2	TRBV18	CASSPTGELFF
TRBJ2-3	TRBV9	CASSEGTGTGLTDTQYF
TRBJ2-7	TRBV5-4	CASSFGDTRAYEQYF
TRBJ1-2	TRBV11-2	CASSLGQANYGYTF
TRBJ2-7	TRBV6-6	CASTRQSYEQYF
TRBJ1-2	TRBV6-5	CASRHRRVYGYTF
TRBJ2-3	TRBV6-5	CAVHSAGATDTQYF
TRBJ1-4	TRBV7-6	CASSPSPGEKLFF
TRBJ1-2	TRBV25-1	CASRNSGTGGLGYGYTF
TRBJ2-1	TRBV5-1	CASSLGSDEQFF
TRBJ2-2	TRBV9	CASSGPGLAGRAGELFF
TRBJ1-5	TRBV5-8	CASSFGGSGNQPQHF
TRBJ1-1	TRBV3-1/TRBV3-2	CASSQGGGGTEAFF
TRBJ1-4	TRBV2	CASSEVGTGGGKLFF
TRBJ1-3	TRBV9	CASSVASGTGLGGDTIYF
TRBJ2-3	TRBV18	CASSPPGTGATDTQYF
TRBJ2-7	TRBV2	CASKMDSLSSYEQYF
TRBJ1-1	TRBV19	CASPFTVNTEAFF
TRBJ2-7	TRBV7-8	CASRPDRVGEQYF
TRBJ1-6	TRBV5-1	CASGETGLLHF
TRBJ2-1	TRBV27	CASSLLAGVTTEQFF
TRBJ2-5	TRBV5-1	CASSIESGGQETQYF
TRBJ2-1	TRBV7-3	CASSPSGGSYNEQFF
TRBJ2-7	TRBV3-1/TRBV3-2	CASGRGPYEQYF
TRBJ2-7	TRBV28	CASSALGTTRSGEQYF
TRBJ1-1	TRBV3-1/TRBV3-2	CASSQENSLRAFF
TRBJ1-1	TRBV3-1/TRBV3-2	CASSHQGGGTEAFF
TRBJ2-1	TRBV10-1	CASSHRGREKNEQFF
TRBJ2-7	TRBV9	CASSPTGRGSYEQYF
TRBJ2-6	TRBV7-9	CASSSAGASLAGANVLTF
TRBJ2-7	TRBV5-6	CASSLASMTVRPAYEQYF
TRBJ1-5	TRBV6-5	CAIGGQPSNQPQHF
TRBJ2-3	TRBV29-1	CSVELERESTDTQYF
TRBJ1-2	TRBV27	CASSPTGTGSGYTF
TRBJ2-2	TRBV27	CASSRPSGRNTGELFF
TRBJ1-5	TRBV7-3	CASSLTQGQPQHF
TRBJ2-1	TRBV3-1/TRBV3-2	CASSQMGTTYNEQFF
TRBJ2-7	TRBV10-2	CASSESGERGYEQYF
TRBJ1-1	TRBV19	CASSMRQGYTEAFF
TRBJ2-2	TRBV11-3	CASSPTGVGGTGELFF